This entry is about one T cell receptor (beta chain). Its antigen remains unidentified. This specimen belongs to a study of memory CD4+ T cells and cytomegalovirus serostatus. Study-level findings and limits: Of under 200 reported CMV TCRbeta sequences, roughly 67 were found in memory CD4+ repertoires.

Original handling: After removing out-of-frame reads, 2 million to 2.5 million distinct TCRbeta sequences remained. Only in-frame clones appear in the TCRdb table, and some are missing; sequencing was by immunoSEQ multiplex PCR. Clone size and the V and J calls come from that table; the DNA yielded D and trimming. The repertoire consists of roughly 50,000 clones, with around three quarters occurring once and the leading ten covering approximately 1.5%. Germline V gene sequence: CDR1 SQVTM, CDR2 ANQGSEA. The germline V and J ends were trimmed by 3 bases and 0 bases, with 5 bases remaining between them. The CDR3 loop spans 12 amino acids. The sort gate was single viable CD3+CD4+CD8-CD45RO+ cells for memory CD4+ T cells.

This chain connects TRBV29-1 to TRBJ1-1; D remains ambiguous. The sequence derives from an adult in good health and CMV-seronegative. The material sequenced was memory CD4+ T cells from blood. The CDR3 reads CSVDRVNTEAFF. CDR3 nucleotides: TGCAGCGTTGACAGAGTGAACACTGAAGCTTTCTTT.